This T cell receptor (beta chain) was recovered during a study of T cells in Graves' hyperthyroidism and ophthalmopathy. These patients, aged 18 to 65, had recently diagnosed hyperthyroidism lasting under 2 months. This clonotype was counted at least ten times. Its cognate antigen is unknown. The CDR3 has 13 amino acids. CDR1 and CDR2 (germline): MDHEN, SYDVKM. Trimming removed 5 bases at V and 0 bases at J, with 5 bases between. Study findings and constraints: Ophthalmopathy could be told apart from stable hyperthyroidism with a 13 V-J model. Clonotypes that were expanded in thyroid above 0.001 mostly appeared in blood too.

Amplification of TCR beta CDR3 regions used RNA as the template. A set of HTBI primers served as the primers for a first-round RT-PCR of the TCR CDR3. TCRdb redid the calling of the multiplex PCR reads with MiXCR, one entry per CDR3 protein. The data contain some 600,000 distinct CDR3 sequences, 14% of them singletons. Sequencing input: blood. This sequence was found in a woman between 25 and 40 years old with Graves' hyperthyroidism that later progressed to Graves' ophthalmopathy. The chain uses TRBV28 and TRBJ1-3; the D is unclear. CDR3 residues: CASSKSSGNTIYF. CDR3 nucleotides: TGTGCCAGCAGTAAGAGCTCTGGAAACACCATATATTTT.